The table lists the clone carrying this TCR beta chain with a count of one. Its antigen is unknown. The data belong to a study of shared clonotypes between healthy human individuals. Study outcomes and limitations: The diversity represented, both genetic and in exposure history, was limited by few donors.

The naive CD8 subset, CD45RO-negative cells positively selected for CCR7, excluded terminally differentiated effector memory CD45RA+ cells. Profiled with immunoSEQ multiplex PCR; TCRdb holds only in-frame clones, not every one. The sample has about 800,000 clones, about 96% seen once. Sequencing input: naive CD8+ T cells sorted from blood. This sequence was found in a man aged 25-45 years in good health.

CDR3 region: CASSSSGLHEPQHF. The CDR3 bases are TGTGCCAGCAGTTCTTCAGGACTCCACGAGCCCCAGCATTTT. The V call is TRBV27, the J call TRBJ1-5; D gene unclear. The V end was cut by 4 bases, the J end by 8 bases, with 15 bases between. Germline CDR1 and CDR2: MNHEY and SMNVEV (reference sequence). This CDR3 has 14 amino acids.